This TCR beta chain is from a study of blood T cell repertoires in COVID-19. Donors were grouped by their self-reported clinical history. Method: immunoSEQ multiplex PCR; TCRdb's copy keeps in-frame clones and lacks some. The sample consists of roughly 330,000 clones, 80% to 90% of them appearing once. With 0 bases removed from V and 10 bases from J, the gap between germline ends came to 11 bases. This CDR3 contains 14 residues. The germline V gene has CDR1 SGDLS and CDR2 YYNGEE. The genes are TRBV9 and TRBJ1-6; D gene ambiguous. What was sequenced was PBMCs or T cells enriched from blood (not recorded which). This TCR was sampled from a man aged 25-45 years who had recovered from COVID-19. For the CDR3, the DNA is TGTGCCAGCAGCGTAGGAGGAGTTAGCTCACCCCTCCACTTT. Its protein product is CASSVGGVSSPLHF.